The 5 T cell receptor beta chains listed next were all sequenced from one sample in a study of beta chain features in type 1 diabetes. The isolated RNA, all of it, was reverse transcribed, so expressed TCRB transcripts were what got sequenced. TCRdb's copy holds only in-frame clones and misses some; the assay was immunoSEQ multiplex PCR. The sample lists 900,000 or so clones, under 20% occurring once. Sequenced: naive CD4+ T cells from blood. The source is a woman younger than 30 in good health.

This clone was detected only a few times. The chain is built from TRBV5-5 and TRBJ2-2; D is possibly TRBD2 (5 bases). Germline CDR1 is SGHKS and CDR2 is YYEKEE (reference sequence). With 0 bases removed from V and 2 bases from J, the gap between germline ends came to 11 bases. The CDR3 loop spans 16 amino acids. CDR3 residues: CASSLAAAANTGELFF. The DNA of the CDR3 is TGTGCCAGCAGCTTGGCGGCAGCGGCCAACACCGGGGAGCTGTTTTTT.

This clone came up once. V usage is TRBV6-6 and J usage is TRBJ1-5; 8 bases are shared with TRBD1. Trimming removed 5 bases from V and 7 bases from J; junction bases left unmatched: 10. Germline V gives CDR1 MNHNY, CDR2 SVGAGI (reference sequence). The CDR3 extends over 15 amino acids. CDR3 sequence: CASSSTGGSGQPQHF. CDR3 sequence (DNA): TGTGCCAGCAGTAGTACAGGGGGAAGTGGGCAGCCCCAGCATTTT.

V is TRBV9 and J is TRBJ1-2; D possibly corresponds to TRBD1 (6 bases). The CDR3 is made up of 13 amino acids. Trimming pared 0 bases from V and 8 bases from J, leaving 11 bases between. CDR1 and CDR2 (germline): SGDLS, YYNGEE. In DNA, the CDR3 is TGTGCCAGCAGCGTAGAGGGGGGCACAGGCTACACCTTC. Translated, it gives CASSVEGGTGYTF. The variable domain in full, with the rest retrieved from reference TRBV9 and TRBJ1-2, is DSGVTQTPKHLITATGQRVTLRCSPRSGDLSVYWYQQSLDQGLQFLIQYYNGEERAKGNILERFSAQQFPDLHSELNLSSLELGDSALYFCASSVEGGTGYTFGSGTRLTVV.

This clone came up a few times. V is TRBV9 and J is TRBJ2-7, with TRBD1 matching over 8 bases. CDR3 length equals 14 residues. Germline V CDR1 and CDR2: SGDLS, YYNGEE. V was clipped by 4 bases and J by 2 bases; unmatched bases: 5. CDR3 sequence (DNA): TGTGCCAGCAGCCCATGGGACAGGCCCTACGAGCAGTACTTC. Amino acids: CASSPWDRPYEQYF.

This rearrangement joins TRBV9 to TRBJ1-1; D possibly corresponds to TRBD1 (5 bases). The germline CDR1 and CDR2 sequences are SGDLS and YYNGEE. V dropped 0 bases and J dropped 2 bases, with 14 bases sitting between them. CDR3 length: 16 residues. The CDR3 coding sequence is TGTGCCAGCAGCGTAGGGAGGGGATGGGGAAACACTGAAGCTTTCTTT. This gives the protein CASSVGRGWGNTEAFF.